A single sample is the source of the 20 T cell receptor beta chains below, sequenced in a study of beta chain features in type 1 diabetes. Broader study findings: For Type 1 diabetes patients, all four CD4+ subsets carried TCRB CDR3s that were moderately but significantly shorter.

Of the isolated RNA, all was reverse transcribed, and so the sequenced material was expressed TCRB transcripts. Libraries were prepared by immunoSEQ multiplex PCR; TCRdb keeps only in-frame clonotypes and omits some of them. The repertoire consists of nearly 700,000 clones, with 10% to 15% occurring once and the leading ten covering less than 0.025%. Their recognized antigens are unknown. Sequencing used naive CD4+ T cells from blood. The receptors here all came from a man between 18 and 29 years old with type 1 diabetes.

This clone was seen only a few times. The CDR3 bases are TGTGCCATCAGTGACGTAGTCAGGACAGGGGGCTTGAATGAAGGCACTGAAGCTTTCTTT. Amino acids: CAISDVVRTGGLNEGTEAFF. V and J are TRBV10-3 and TRBJ1-1; TRBD1 aligns across 11 bases. Per the germline V gene, CDR1 is ENHRY and CDR2 is SYGVKD. Trimming removed 3 bases from V and 4 bases from J; junction bases left unmatched: 19. The CDR3 spans 20 residues.

The V and J genes are TRBV9 and TRBJ1-1; 10 positions agree with TRBD1. CDR1 and CDR2 from the germline V gene are SGDLS and YYNGEE. This CDR3 is 16 amino acids long. Unmatched junction bases numbered 6, after V lost 3 bases and J lost 1 base. The CDR3 DNA follows: TGTGCCAGCAGCGCCGGGACAGGGGCTAAGAACACTGAAGCTTTCTTT. Its translation is CASSAGTGAKNTEAFF.

This clone was seen a few times. J is TRBJ2-5 and V is TRBV12-2; TRBD1, the table's D call, lacks a check against the DNA. TRBV12-2 is given as a pseudogene. This CDR3 contains 13 residues. The CDR3 sequence: CASRPDTPRTQYF. The CDR3, as DNA: TGTGCAAGTCGCCCGGACACCCCGAGGACCCAGTACTTC.

The rearrangement links TRBV6-1 to TRBJ2-1; D uncertain. The CDR3 runs 16 residues. The germline CDR1 and CDR2 sequences are MNHNS and SASEGT. Trimming removed 2 bases from V and 0 bases from J, with 11 bases in between. CDR3 sequence reads: CASSEISSSSYNEQFF. The CDR3 region has the DNA TGTGCCAGCAGTGAAATCTCCTCGAGCTCCTACAATGAGCAGTTCTTC.

This clone was observed a few times. V is TRBV23-1 and J is TRBJ1-2; the D is unclear. TRBV23-1 is filed as an ORF, its function uncertain. Trimming removed 2 bases at V and 5 bases at J, with 21 bases between. The CDR3 has 17 residues. CDR3 loop: CASSQGFSAVCNYGYTF. DNA of the CDR3: TGCGCCAGCAGTCAAGGTTTTTCAGCGGTCTGTAATTATGGCTACACCTTC.

The genes are TRBV14 and TRBJ1-5; no clear D gene. Trimming took off 3 bases at V and 7 bases at J, with 10 bases between the two ends. CDR3 length: 13 amino acids. Germline CDR1 reads SGHDN; CDR2 reads FVKESK. For the CDR3, the DNA is TGTGCCAGCAGCCACAAATCAGGACAGCCCCAGCATTTT. It yields the protein CASSHKSGQPQHF.

V is TRBV9 and J is TRBJ1-4; D is uncertain. The CDR3 is 14 amino acids. Germline V gene lookup returns CDR1 SGDLS and CDR2 YYNGEE. The ends were cut back, 0 bases at V and 4 bases at J, with 7 bases in the middle. The CDR3: CASSVEQINEKLFF. In nucleotides, the CDR3 is TGTGCCAGCAGCGTAGAACAGATTAATGAAAAACTGTTTTTT. Combining the CDR3 with reference TRBV9 and TRBJ1-4 gives the whole variable domain DSGVTQTPKHLITATGQRVTLRCSPRSGDLSVYWYQQSLDQGLQFLIQYYNGEERAKGNILERFSAQQFPDLHSELNLSSLELGDSALYFCASSVEQINEKLFFGSGTQLSVL.

V is TRBV30 and J is TRBJ1-5; 8 bases map to TRBD1. Trimming took 5 bases from V and 5 from J; bases not matched to a gene: 5. The germline CDR1 and CDR2 sequences are GTSNPN and SVGIG (reference sequence). The CDR3 spans 13 residues. CDR3 nucleotides: TGTGCCTGGCAGGGGGCCTTCGATCAGCCCCAGCATTTT. Encoded protein: CAWQGAFDQPQHF. The whole variable domain, remainder taken from reference TRBV30 and TRBJ1-5, is SQTIHQWPATLVQPVGSPLSLECTVEGTSNPNLYWYRQAAGRGLQLLFYSVGIGQISSEVPQNLSASRPQDRQFILSSKKLLLSDSGFYLCAWQGAFDQPQHFGDGTRLSIL.

The chain employs TRBV5-1 and TRBJ2-7; the D gene is possibly TRBD1 (5 bases). V was trimmed by 9 bases and J by 2 bases, leaving 21 bases between them. The germline CDR1 and CDR2 sequences are SGHRS and YFSETQ. This CDR3 spans 15 amino acids. DNA of the CDR3: TGCGCCAAAAGGGGCCGACCGGGCACTACCTACGAGCAGTACTTC. This encodes CAKRGRPGTTYEQYF.

The chain combines TRBV4-2 with TRBJ2-1; D may correspond to TRBD1 or TRBD2 (7 bases each). The CDR3 totals 15 residues. Germline assignment: CDR1 LGHNA and CDR2 YNFKEQ. The germline V and J ends were trimmed by 3 bases and 5 bases, with 14 bases remaining between them. CDR3 nucleotides: TGTGCCAGCAGCCAGGGCAGGGGGAGGGACAATGAGCAGTTCTTC. Its translation is CASSQGRGRDNEQFF.

This clone was seen more than once but under ten times. J is TRBJ1-4 and V is TRBV5-1; 8 bases are shared with TRBD1. Germline CDR1 is SGHRS and CDR2 is YFSETQ. The V gene end was trimmed by 1 base and the J gene end by 8 bases; junction bases not matched to a gene: 13. This CDR3 contains 17 residues. DNA of the CDR3: TGCGCCAGCAGCTTGTGGACAGGGCCAGGGAGTACGGAAAAACTGTTTTTT. Protein: CASSLWTGPGSTEKLFF.

This clone was recorded a few times. This chain uses TRBV10-3 with TRBJ1-1, with TRBD1 matching over 9 bases. The CDR3 contains 13 residues. With 2 bases clipped from V and 7 bases from J, the junction kept 2 bases outside the gene matches. In germline, CDR1 is ENHRY, CDR2 SYGVKD. CDR3 sequence reads: CAISERDRVEAFF. DNA for the CDR3: TGTGCCATCAGTGAGAGGGACAGGGTTGAAGCTTTCTTT.

This clone has just a few counts. The chain combines TRBV9 with TRBJ1-1; no clear D. The CDR3 length is 12 residues. The ends were cut back, 4 bases at V and 8 bases at J, with 12 bases in the middle. CDR1 and CDR2 (germline): SGDLS, YYNGEE. This CDR3 is CASSPSSSEAFF. The CDR3 nucleotides are TGTGCCAGCAGCCCTTCGTCGAGCGAAGCTTTCTTT.

This clone was counted a few times. The CDR3 DNA reads TGTGCCACCAGCAGAGATGTCACAGCAGCCTACGAGCAGTACTTC. It yields the protein CATSRDVTAAYEQYF. The chain joins TRBV15 to TRBJ2-7; unclear D gene. Germline CDR1 LNHNV, CDR2 YYDKDF (reference sequence). Trimming left V 0 bases short and J 2 bases short, with 11 bases between. The CDR3 loop spans 15 amino acids.

The chain combines TRBV4-2 with TRBJ2-1, with 8 bases identical to TRBD2. V trimming: 4 bases; J trimming: 2 bases; junction bases outside the gene matches: 7. Germline V gene sequence: CDR1 LGHNA, CDR2 YNFKEQ. The CDR3 contains 16 residues. The CDR3 loop is CASSLGGAGPYNEQFF. The CDR3 coding sequence is TGTGCCAGCAGCCTCGGGGGGGCGGGACCCTACAATGAGCAGTTCTTC.

The chain combines TRBV27 with TRBJ2-7; D assignment may be TRBD1 or TRBD2 (6 bases each). Trimming left V 5 bases short and J 6 bases short, with 23 bases between. Germline values: CDR1 MNHEY, CDR2 SMNVEV (reference sequence). The CDR3 is made up of 16 amino acids. CDR3 protein: CASSPRLGGYGGEQYF. The CDR3 nucleotides are TGTGCCAGCAGTCCAAGGCTAGGGGGATACGGGGGCGAGCAGTACTTC.

The chain recombines TRBV7-4 with TRBJ1-6; TRBD1 matches 10 bases. Germline CDR1 reads SGHVT; CDR2 reads SQSDAQ. CDR3 length equals 15 residues. V was pared by 1 base and J by 7 bases, with 1 base of the junction left unmatched. The CDR3 sequence is CASSLGQGANSPLHF. CDR3 DNA: TGTGCCAGCAGCTTAGGACAGGGGGCAAATTCACCCCTCCACTTT.

The chain couples TRBV5-1 to TRBJ2-7; possibly TRBD1 or TRBD2 for D (5 bases each). The CDR3 length is 15 residues. Trimming stripped 6 bases from V and 4 bases from J, with 20 bases between. Germline V gene sequence: CDR1 SGHRS, CDR2 YFSETQ. The chain's CDR3 is CASTLMPGREYEQYF. The CDR3 DNA follows: TGCGCCAGCACCCTCATGCCGGGACGTGAGTACGAGCAGTACTTC.

The chain carries TRBV7-9 and TRBJ1-5; 10 bases fit TRBD1. The CDR3 has 13 residues. The germline V gene has CDR1 SEHNR and CDR2 FQNEAQ (reference sequence). V shed 5 bases, J shed 7 bases, and the junction held 2 bases outside the gene matches. The CDR3 DNA reads as TGTGCCAGCAGCCGGACAGGGGGGCAGCCCCAGCATTTT. Protein: CASSRTGGQPQHF. Filled out from reference TRBV7-9 and TRBJ1-5, the complete variable domain reads DTGVSQNPRHKITKRGQNVTFRCDPISEHNRLYWYRQTLGQGPEFLTYFQNEAQLEKSRLLSDRFSAERPKGSFSTLEIQRTEQGDSAMYLCASSRTGGQPQHFGDGTRLSIL.

The rearrangement links TRBV7-9 to TRBJ2-2; no firm D call. The CDR3 runs 12 residues. Germline CDR1 SEHNR, CDR2 FQNEAQ (reference sequence). Trimming took off 5 bases at V and 6 bases at J, with 7 bases between the two ends. The CDR3: CASSQEAGELFF. In nucleotides, the CDR3 is TGTGCCAGCAGCCAAGAAGCCGGGGAGCTGTTTTTT.